Listed here are 22 T cell receptor beta chains from one sample, sequenced in a study of T cell responses to AZD1222 COVID-19 vaccine. TCRdb's table, derived via immunoSEQ multiplex PCR, lists solely in-frame clones and lacks some. There are about 150,000 clones in the sample; 91% occur only once, and approximately 4% lies in the top ten. The sequencing here drew on peripheral blood, taken on day 0 of AZD1222 vaccination. The receptors derive from an adult in good health.

CDR3 loop: CASSFPLNRGTQYF. The DNA of the CDR3 is TGTGCCAGCAGTTTCCCCCTGAATAGGGGGACCCAGTACTTC. The chain employs TRBV28 and TRBJ2-5; weak D call: TRBD1 (5 bases). The CDR3 totals 14 residues. V shed 3 bases and J shed 7 bases, with 15 bases lying between them. The germline V gene has CDR1 MDHEN and CDR2 SYDVKM. The variable domain in full, completed from reference TRBV28 and TRBJ2-5, reads DVKVTQSSRYLVKRTGEKVFLECVQDMDHENMFWYRQDPGLGLRLIYFSYDVKMKEKGDIPEGYSVSREKKERFSLILESASTNQTSMYLCASSFPLNRGTQYFGPGTRLLVL.

The chain has TRBV18 and TRBJ2-3, with TRBD1 as a possible D gene (6 bases). Between the trimmed V and J ends, which lost 7 bases and 4 bases, there was a span of 18 bases. Germline V gene sequence: CDR1 KGHSH, CDR2 LQKENI. The CDR3 runs 15 residues. The CDR3 DNA reads as TGTGCCAGCTTGGACAGCCCCGGGAAAGCAGATACGCAGTATTTT. Translation gives CASLDSPGKADTQYF.

The CDR3 protein is CASSRAGGSTDTQYF. The CDR3, as DNA: TGTGCCAGCAGCCGGGCCGGCGGCAGCACAGATACGCAGTATTTT. This rearrangement joins TRBV5-4 to TRBJ2-3, with D unclear. CDR3 length: 15 residues. V was clipped by 4 bases and J by 0 bases, with 12 bases between them. CDR1 and CDR2 from the germline V gene are SGHNT and YYREEE (reference sequence).

The chain combines TRBV11-1 with TRBJ2-6; D unresolved. Germline V lookup: CDR1 SGHAT, CDR2 FQDESV (reference sequence). The CDR3 is made up of 15 amino acids. Trimming cost V 1 base and J 1 base, with 5 bases left between them. The CDR3 DNA follows: TGTGCCAGCAGCTTAGAGGGATCTGGGGCCAACGTCCTGACTTTC. Translated: CASSLEGSGANVLTF.

The chain recombines TRBV5-4 with TRBJ2-5; D could derive from TRBD1 or TRBD2 (6 bases each). CDR1 and CDR2 from the germline V gene are SGHNT and YYREEE (reference sequence). Trimming took 4 bases from V and 10 from J, leaving 17 bases between them. The CDR3 is 13 residues long. This chain's CDR3 is CASSREGGTDQYF. DNA for the CDR3: TGTGCCAGCAGCAGGGAAGGGGGGACGGACCAGTACTTC.

This chain links TRBV7-2 with TRBJ2-1, with 11 bases lining up with TRBD2. The CDR3 is 15 residues long. Germline CDR1 and CDR2: SGHTA and FQGNSA. V lost 6 bases to trimming and J lost 8 bases; unmatched junction nucleotides: 9. The CDR3 DNA is TGTGCCAGCAGATATATAGCGGGAGGGCCCGATGAGCAGTTCTTC. It encodes CASRYIAGGPDEQFF. The whole variable domain, filled in from reference TRBV7-2 and TRBJ2-1, reads GAGVSQSPSNKVTEKGKDVELRCDPISGHTALYWYRQSLGQGLEFLIYFQGNSAPDKSGLPSDRFSAERTGGSVSTLTIQRTQQEDSAVYLCASRYIAGGPDEQFFGPGTRLTVL.

V and J are TRBV27 and TRBJ2-3; 7 bases match TRBD2. The CDR3 sequence is 17 residues long. The germline V gene has CDR1 MNHEY and CDR2 SMNVEV (reference sequence). The V and J ends lost 1 base and 0 bases, in that order; junction bases with no gene match: 7. The DNA of the CDR3 is TGTGCCAGCAGTTTATTCGGGCCCGGGGGGAGCACAGATACGCAGTATTTT. This translates into CASSLFGPGGSTDTQYF.

The chain joins TRBV5-4 to TRBJ1-2; D might be TRBD1 (5 bases). CDR3 size: 13 residues. The germline CDR1 and CDR2 sequences are SGHNT and YYREEE (reference sequence). With 4 bases removed from V and 6 bases from J, the gap between germline ends came to 13 bases. The CDR3 loop is CASSPREGNGYTF. The CDR3, as DNA: TGTGCCAGCAGCCCGCGCGAGGGGAATGGCTACACCTTC.

CDR3 sequence: CASSFRQENTEAFF. The CDR3 DNA reads TGCGCCAGCAGCTTCAGACAGGAGAACACTGAAGCTTTCTTT. V usage is TRBV5-1 and J usage is TRBJ1-1; TRBD1 is a possible D gene (6 bases). Germline loops: CDR1 SGHRS, CDR2 YFSETQ. Trimming pared 2 bases from V and 1 base from J, leaving 9 bases between. The CDR3 is 14 amino acids.

The chain uses TRBV4-2 and TRBJ2-3, with 10 bases aligning to TRBD2. After removal of 1 base from V and 1 base from J, the junction contained 2 bases not matched to a gene. The CDR3 extends over 16 amino acids. The germline V gene encodes CDR1 LGHNA and CDR2 YNFKEQ. As DNA, the CDR3 is TGTGCCAGCAGCCAAGTAACTAGCGGGGGCACAGATACGCAGTATTTT. Protein sequence: CASSQVTSGGTDTQYF.

The chain links TRBV10-3 to TRBJ2-7, with unresolved D. The germline V gene has CDR1 ENHRY and CDR2 SYGVKD. V gave up 6 bases and J gave up 3 bases, with 12 bases separating them. This CDR3 is built from 13 residues. The CDR3: CAISLRSLYEQYF. The CDR3 DNA sequence: TGTGCCATCAGCCTTCGTTCCCTCTACGAGCAGTACTTC.

The chain uses TRBV19 and TRBJ2-1; no definite D call. V lost 0 bases and J lost 7, with 10 bases in between. CDR1 is LNHDA and CDR2 is SQIVND in the germline V gene (reference sequence). CDR3 length equals 14 residues. CDR3 coding DNA: TGTGCCAGTAGTATAGATCTCACGTTAAATGAGCAGTTCTTC. Translated: CASSIDLTLNEQFF.

The chain joins TRBV7-3 to TRBJ2-7; 8 bases line up with TRBD2. Germline CDR1 reads SGHTA; CDR2 reads FQGTGA. V lost 2 bases, J lost 3 bases, and 6 bases stayed unmatched. The CDR3 covers 15 residues. The CDR3 spells CASSLGVAGSYEQYF. The CDR3 bases are TGTGCCAGCAGCTTAGGGGTAGCGGGGAGCTACGAGCAGTACTTC.

This rearrangement joins TRBV12-3 or TRBV12-4 to TRBJ1-1; 7 nucleotides line up with TRBD1. Unmatched junction bases numbered 4, after V lost 1 base and J lost 8 bases. The CDR3 sequence is 13 residues long. Written as DNA, the CDR3 is TGTGCCAGCAGTTTAGAACAGGGGAGCGAAGCTTTCTTT. As protein: CASSLEQGSEAFF.

V is TRBV28 and J is TRBJ1-5; D call uncertain. CDR3 length: 13 residues. Germline loops: CDR1 MDHEN, CDR2 SYDVKM. Trimming took off 10 bases at V and 10 bases at J, with 20 bases between the two ends. The CDR3 protein is CANANTAWGPQHF. Here the CDR3 DNA reads TGTGCCAACGCCAACACGGCTTGGGGACCCCAGCATTTT.

This chain connects TRBV12-3 or TRBV12-4 to TRBJ2-4; TRBD1 matches 8 bases. There are 12 residues in the CDR3. After removal of 6 bases from V and 9 bases from J, the junction contained 4 bases not matched to a gene. CDR3 loop: CASSGQGIIQYF. In DNA, the CDR3 is TGTGCCAGCAGCGGACAGGGAATCATTCAGTACTTC.

V and J are TRBV11-2 and TRBJ2-2; TRBD2 aligns across 8 bases. This CDR3 region has 15 residues. Germline CDR1 is SGHAT and CDR2 is FQNNGV. J was trimmed by 5 bases and V by 2 bases; bases with no gene match: 4. CDR3 residues: CASSLSSGSTGELFF. In DNA form, the CDR3 reads TGTGCCAGCAGCTTATCTAGCGGGTCGACCGGGGAGCTGTTTTTT.

The V gene is TRBV9, the J gene TRBJ2-7; D may be TRBD2 (5 bases). V dropped 0 bases and J dropped 3 bases, with 13 bases sitting between them. The length of the CDR3 is 15 residues. Per the germline V gene, CDR1 is SGDLS and CDR2 is YYNGEE. The CDR3 reads CASSVAEGFGYEQYF. The CDR3 coding sequence is TGTGCCAGCAGCGTAGCCGAGGGTTTTGGCTACGAGCAGTACTTC.

V gene TRBV6-6 combines with J gene TRBJ2-3; unclear D gene. V lost 2 bases and J lost 2, with 5 bases in between. Germline CDR1 and CDR2: MNHNY and SVGAGI (reference sequence). The CDR3 spans 13 residues. The CDR3 DNA reads as TGTGCCAGCAGTTACCTGGACACAGATACGCAGTATTTT. Translating gives CASSYLDTDTQYF.

This clone came up a few times. The J gene is TRBJ2-2, the V gene TRBV2; D perhaps matches TRBD2 (6 bases). The length of the CDR3 is 15 residues. V was cut by 9 bases and J by 4 bases, with 18 bases left in between. CDR1 and CDR2 (germline): SNHLY, FYNNEI. CDR3 in amino acids: CASVGDSGVTGELFF. In DNA form, the CDR3 reads TGTGCCAGTGTGGGGGACTCGGGGGTCACCGGGGAGCTGTTTTTT.

As concerns this clone: This CDR3 is also generated by other DNA sequences in the sample. The chain has TRBV12-5 and TRBJ2-3, with TRBD2 matching 9 bases. Germline V gene lookup returns CDR1 LGHNT and CDR2 FRNRAP. The CDR3 is 19 amino acids. The V and J ends lost 5 bases and 0 bases, in that order; junction bases with no gene match: 15. The CDR3 DNA reads TGTGCTAGTGGTCTCGTGGGGCGAGGACTAGCGTTCAGCACAGATACGCAGTATTTT. As protein: CASGLVGRGLAFSTDTQYF.

The genes are TRBV7-9 and TRBJ2-7; D call uncertain. V was shortened by 3 bases and J by 3 bases, with 12 bases between the two germline ends. Germline V gives CDR1 SEHNR, CDR2 FQNEAQ (reference sequence). The CDR3 extends over 14 amino acids. CDR3 nucleotide sequence: TGTGCCAGCAGCTTTGGGCTGGAAGGCTACGAGCAGTACTTC. This sequence encodes CASSFGLEGYEQYF.